These 27 T cell receptor beta chains were sequenced from one sample in a study of radiotherapy plus CTLA-4 blockade in lung cancer. Only in-frame clones appear in the TCRdb table, and some are missing; sequencing was by immunoSEQ multiplex PCR. The table has roughly 46,000 clones, around 69% seen once; the top ten hold about 9%. Sequencing was performed on peripheral blood, taken from a patient treated with radiotherapy plus ipilimumab. These receptors came from a human donor with non-small cell lung cancer who had stable disease on radiotherapy plus ipilimumab.

This chain uses TRBV5-1 with TRBJ1-3; the D is unclear. Trimming left V 2 bases short and J 3 bases short, with 15 bases between. CDR3 size: 16 residues. The germline gives CDR1 SGHRS, CDR2 YFSETQ. The CDR3 here is CASSFGSFRGGNTIYF. Here the CDR3 DNA reads TGCGCCAGCAGCTTCGGGTCCTTTCGAGGTGGAAACACCATATATTTT.

The chain carries TRBV5-1 and TRBJ1-1; D uncertain. V was clipped by 0 bases and J by 0 bases, with 6 bases between them. CDR1 SGHRS and CDR2 YFSETQ come from the germline V gene. This CDR3 region has 14 residues. The CDR3 DNA reads TGCGCCAGCAGCTTGGGCAACTTGAACACTGAAGCTTTCTTT. Translating gives CASSLGNLNTEAFF.

The V and J genes are TRBV29-1 and TRBJ1-2; maybe TRBD1 (6 bases). The V end lost 3 bases, the J end lost 7 bases, and 15 bases lay between the germline ends. Germline V gives CDR1 SQVTM, CDR2 ANQGSEA. CDR3 length equals 13 residues. The CDR3 reads CSVEGQGTGGYTF. In DNA form, the CDR3 reads TGCAGCGTTGAGGGGCAGGGGACTGGTGGCTACACCTTC. The variable domain in full, with the rest retrieved from reference TRBV29-1 and TRBJ1-2, is SAVISQKPSRDICQRGTSLTIQCQVDSQVTMMFWYRQQPGQSLTLIATANQGSEATYESGFVIDKFPISRPNLTFSTLTVSNMSPEDSSIYLCSVEGQGTGGYTFGSGTRLTVV.

This clone turned up a few times. The chain recombines TRBV7-7 with TRBJ2-2, with no clear D. V lost 2 bases and J 0 bases, leaving 10 bases between the germline ends. This CDR3 is 16 amino acids long. Looked up from germline, CDR1 is SSHAT and CDR2 is FNYEAQ (reference sequence). The CDR3, as DNA: TGTGCCAGCAGCTTAACTGGCAGTGCGAACACCGGGGAGCTGTTTTTT. Residues: CASSLTGSANTGELFF.

The chain is built from TRBV13 and TRBJ1-4; TRBD1 aligns across 9 bases. This CDR3 is built from 15 residues. The germline V gene has CDR1 PRHDT and CDR2 FYEKMQ (reference sequence). Unmatched junction bases numbered 6, after V lost 2 bases and J lost 8 bases. The chain's CDR3 is CASSLMGQGEEKLFF. The CDR3 nucleotides are TGTGCCAGCAGCTTAATGGGACAGGGTGAAGAAAAACTGTTTTTT.

CDR3 amino acids: CASRTYNEQFF. For the CDR3, the DNA is TGTGCCAGTAGAACCTACAATGAGCAGTTCTTC. This rearrangement joins TRBV19 to TRBJ2-1, with no clear D. With 6 bases removed from V and 2 bases from J, the gap between germline ends came to 2 bases. CDR1 LNHDA and CDR2 SQIVND come from the germline V gene (reference sequence). The CDR3 covers 11 residues.

The J gene is TRBJ1-1, the V gene TRBV5-1, with a possible D match to TRBD1 (6 bases). Germline V lookup: CDR1 SGHRS, CDR2 YFSETQ. The CDR3 spans 18 residues. V shed 1 base and J shed 0 bases, with 19 bases lying between them. The CDR3 nucleotides are TGCGCCAGCAGCTTGCAACCTTGGGGGCCGGGCATGAACACTGAAGCTTTCTTT. Translated: CASSLQPWGPGMNTEAFF.

The rearrangement joins TRBV7-8 to TRBJ1-1, with unresolved D. Germline values: CDR1 SGHVS, CDR2 FQNEAQ. The CDR3 covers 12 residues. Trimming removed 2 bases at V and 6 bases at J, with 7 bases between. In DNA form, the CDR3 reads TGTGCCAGCAGCTTAAACGGAGCTGAAGCTTTCTTT. Amino acid sequence: CASSLNGAEAFF. Complete variable domain (other parts from reference TRBV7-8 and TRBJ1-1): GAGVSQSPRYKVAKRGQDVALRCDPISGHVSLFWYQQALGQGPEFLTYFQNEAQLDKSGLPSDRFFAERPEGSVSTLKIQRTQQEDSAVYLCASSLNGAEAFFGQGTRLTVV.

Only a few counts were recorded for this clone. The chain combines TRBV19 with TRBJ1-2; D is uncertain. The CDR3 extends over 15 amino acids. Between the trimmed V and J ends, which lost 6 bases and 4 bases, there was a span of 18 bases. Germline CDR1 reads LNHDA; CDR2 reads SQIVND (reference sequence). The DNA of the CDR3 is TGTGCCAGTAGCGACTTTTTGGCGGGGATCTATGGCTACACCTTC. Translated: CASSDFLAGIYGYTF.

The chain combines TRBV9 with TRBJ1-2; no firm D call. Germline V gene sequence: CDR1 SGDLS, CDR2 YYNGEE. CDR3 length equals 15 residues. V was pared by 1 base and J by 5 bases, with 15 bases between. The CDR3 reads CASSVSSGGSYGYTF. DNA of the CDR3: TGTGCCAGCAGCGTATCGTCCGGCGGATCATATGGCTACACCTTC.

This rearrangement joins TRBV15 to TRBJ2-7; no clear D gene. Trimming removed 0 bases from V and 2 bases from J, with 8 bases in between. Germline lookup yields CDR1 LNHNV and CDR2 YYDKDF (reference sequence). The CDR3 runs to 14 residues. The CDR3 DNA reads TGTGCCACCAGCAGAGAGCGCTCAGCCTACGAGCAGTACTTC. Its protein product is CATSRERSAYEQYF.

This clone was seen once. The gene calls are TRBV21-1 and TRBJ2-7; whether TRBD1, the table's D call, matches the DNA was not checked. TRBV21-1 is reported as a pseudogene. This CDR3 is 14 amino acids long. CDR3 nucleotides: TGTGCCAGCAGCATGCGAGGACAGGAAGGCGAGCAGTACGTC. It is translated as CASSMRGQEGEQYV.

The chain joins TRBV11-2 to TRBJ1-1, with TRBD1 as a possible D gene (5 bases). The germline gives CDR1 SGHAT, CDR2 FQNNGV. This CDR3 contains 13 residues. With 6 bases removed from V and 3 bases from J, the gap between germline ends came to 11 bases. CDR3 sequence (DNA): TGTGCCAGCAGTGGTCAGGGTCACACTGAAGCTTTCTTT. This sequence encodes CASSGQGHTEAFF. The full variable domain, completed using reference TRBV11-2 and TRBJ1-1, is EAGVAQSPRYKIIEKRQSVAFWCNPISGHATLYWYQQILGQGPKLLIQFQNNGVVDDSQLPKDRFSAERLKGVDSTLKIQPAKLEDSAVYLCASSGQGHTEAFFGQGTRLTVV.

The chain uses TRBV7-9 and TRBJ1-2; TRBD1 is a possible D gene (6 bases). Germline CDR1 SEHNR, CDR2 FQNEAQ (reference sequence). Trimming removed 5 bases from V and 1 base from J, with 17 bases in between. This CDR3 has 16 amino acids. Here the CDR3 reads CASSPDRVLLNYGYTF. The CDR3 DNA is TGTGCCAGCAGCCCGGACAGAGTACTTCTTAACTATGGCTACACCTTC.

The rearrangement uses TRBV7-9 and TRBJ2-2; the match to TRBD2 covers 14 bases. This CDR3 spans 19 amino acids. Germline V CDR1 and CDR2: SEHNR, FQNEAQ (reference sequence). V lost 5 bases, J lost 5 bases, and 13 bases stayed unmatched. Written as DNA, the CDR3 is TGTGCCAGCAGCCCCCCGACTAGCGGGGGGGTCGTCTGGACCGGGGAGCTGTTTTTT. Its translation is CASSPPTSGGVVWTGELFF. The entire variable domain, with the rest obtained from reference TRBV7-9 and TRBJ2-2, is as follows: DTGVSQNPRHKITKRGQNVTFRCDPISEHNRLYWYRQTLGQGPEFLTYFQNEAQLEKSRLLSDRFSAERPKGSFSTLEIQRTEQGDSAMYLCASSPPTSGGVVWTGELFFGEGSRLTVL.

V is TRBV7-3 and J is TRBJ2-5; D gene ambiguous. This CDR3 contains 13 residues. The V end was cut by 5 bases, the J end by 5 bases, with 12 bases between. The germline V gene has CDR1 SGHTA and CDR2 FQGTGA. The CDR3 region is CASSHLRDETQYF. For the CDR3, the DNA is TGTGCCAGCAGCCACCTACGTGATGAGACCCAGTACTTC.

The CDR3 DNA is TGTGCCAGCAGCTTAGAGGACAGGATAGATCAGCCCCAGCATTTT. Translated, it gives CASSLEDRIDQPQHF. The rearrangement joins TRBV7-9 to TRBJ1-5; 7 bases line up with TRBD1. Germline V gives CDR1 SEHNR, CDR2 FQNEAQ (reference sequence). The length of the CDR3 is 15 residues. Trimming cost V 1 base and J 5 bases; bases outside gene matches: 5.

The genes are TRBV19 and TRBJ1-2; D is ambiguous. Trimming took 1 base from V and 5 from J, leaving 11 bases between them. The germline gives CDR1 LNHDA, CDR2 SQIVND (reference sequence). The CDR3 is 14 amino acids. The CDR3 DNA reads as TGTGCCAGTAGTATAGGGAAACAGATTTATGGCTACACCTTC. Protein product: CASSIGKQIYGYTF.

The genes are TRBV10-2 and TRBJ1-1; 9 bases line up with TRBD1. This CDR3 comprises 14 residues. Unmatched junction bases numbered 8, after V lost 10 bases and J lost 2 bases. Germline lookup yields CDR1 WSHSY and CDR2 SAAADI. The DNA of the CDR3 is TGCGCCACCAAGACGGGACAGGGCAACACTGAAGCTTTCTTT. Translating gives CATKTGQGNTEAFF.

The V and J genes are TRBV4-1 and TRBJ2-7; D possibly corresponds to TRBD1 (7 bases). Germline V CDR1 and CDR2: MGHRA, YSYEKL. The CDR3 runs 12 residues. The V end lost 6 bases, the J end lost 4 bases, and 10 bases lay between the germline ends. The CDR3 sequence: CASSPGGYEQYF. In DNA, the CDR3 is TGCGCCAGCAGTCCAGGGGGGTACGAGCAGTACTTC.

This clone turned up a few times. CDR3 sequence: CASSPLGGVSSGNTIYF. CDR3 coding DNA: TGCGCCAGCAGCCCCCTGGGGGGAGTCAGCTCTGGAAACACCATATATTTT. The chain couples TRBV5-1 to TRBJ1-3, with D possibly matching TRBD1 (5 bases). Trimming took off 4 bases at V and 0 bases at J, with 17 bases between the two ends. The CDR3 covers 17 residues. The germline V gene has CDR1 SGHRS and CDR2 YFSETQ.

The chain links TRBV5-1 to TRBJ1-5; D remains unclear. From germline, CDR1 is SGHRS and CDR2 YFSETQ. The ends were cut back, 2 bases at V and 3 bases at J, with 6 bases in the middle. The CDR3 consists of 13 residues. This chain's CDR3 is CASSFGDNQPQHF. The CDR3 bases are TGCGCCAGCAGCTTCGGCGACAATCAGCCCCAGCATTTT.

The CDR3, as DNA: TGCAGCGTTTCCCCGTCCAATGGCTACACCTTC. Its translation is CSVSPSNGYTF. V and J are TRBV29-1 and TRBJ1-2; D ambiguous. Germline CDR1 SQVTM, CDR2 ANQGSEA. CDR3 length: 11 residues. V was cut by 5 bases and J by 6 bases, with 10 bases left in between.

The rearrangement joins TRBV5-1 to TRBJ2-3; 7 positions agree with TRBD1. Trimming removed 4 bases from V and 6 bases from J; junction bases left unmatched: 5. Germline V gene sequence: CDR1 SGHRS, CDR2 YFSETQ. This CDR3 region has 13 residues. CDR3 loop: CASSGTGVDTQYF. CDR3 DNA: TGCGCCAGCAGCGGAACAGGGGTGGATACGCAGTATTTT.

This chain links TRBV11-2 with TRBJ1-1, with D perhaps TRBD1 (6 bases). The V gene lost 7 bases and the J gene lost 2 bases, with 17 bases spanning the gap. The CDR3 runs 15 residues. CDR1 and CDR2 (germline): SGHAT, FQNNGV. CDR3 region: CASTILGGGNTEAFF. The CDR3 coding sequence is TGTGCCAGCACAATCCTAGGGGGGGGAAACACTGAAGCTTTCTTT.

The V gene is TRBV28, the J gene TRBJ2-1; 8 bases match TRBD2. The V gene's germline CDR1 is MDHEN and CDR2 SYDVKM. The trim removed 6 bases at V and 3 bases at J, leaving 4 bases unmatched. This CDR3 region has 14 residues. The CDR3 DNA sequence: TGTGCCAGCAGCTCGGGGGGGGGCTACAATGAGCAGTTCTTC. Its protein is CASSSGGGYNEQFF.

The V and J genes are TRBV29-1 and TRBJ2-3; D is undetermined. The ends were cut back, 4 bases at V and 0 bases at J, with 11 bases in the middle. The CDR3 runs 14 residues. The germline gives CDR1 SQVTM, CDR2 ANQGSEA. CDR3 loop: CSVVSTVSTDTQYF. CDR3 coding DNA: TGCAGCGTTGTATCGACGGTTAGCACAGATACGCAGTATTTT.